The 19 T cell receptor beta chains below all came from one sample that was sequenced in a study of blood T cell repertoires in COVID-19 (TCRdb year 2020). Receptors were amplified or captured by the immunoSEQ multiplex PCR assay. TCRdb stores this immuneACCESS table with in-frame sequences only. Part of the clones is absent; in the studies checked, under half of the shortfall reflects unresolved V genes, and no reason is known for the rest. The sample profile shows hundreds of thousands of clones; about nine tenths of them were found once. The ten largest clones add up to roughly 6.9% of the sample. Material: peripheral blood. The receptors were sampled from a woman in her twenties or thirties who had recovered from COVID-19.

The V gene is TRBV10-3, the J gene TRBJ1-1, with TRBD1 matching 8 bases. The germline V gene has CDR1 ENHRY and CDR2 SYGVKD. CDR3 length: 14 residues. V trimming: 10 bases; J trimming: 2 bases; junction bases outside the gene matches: 9. CDR3 in amino acids: CASNGQGTNTEAFF. CDR3 bases: TGTGCCAGCAATGGACAGGGAACCAACACTGAAGCTTTCTTT.

The chain couples TRBV25-1 to TRBJ2-6; D call uncertain. The CDR3 spans 15 residues. Trimming removed 3 bases from V and 1 base from J, with 7 bases in between. Germline V gene data show CDR1 as MGHDK and CDR2 as SYGVNS. In nucleotides, the CDR3 is TGTGCCAGCAGTGACCCCAGGTCTGGGGCCAACGTCCTGACTTTC. Its protein product is CASSDPRSGANVLTF.

The chain joins TRBV19 to TRBJ1-2; D unresolved. The CDR3 has 15 residues. V lost 3 bases to trimming and J lost 5 bases, with 16 bases between them. CDR1 LNHDA and CDR2 SQIVND come from the germline V gene (reference sequence). The CDR3 coding sequence is TGTGCCAGTAGTATCGGATCGCCTAGAAGGTATGGCTACACCTTC. It specifies CASSIGSPRRYGYTF.

The sample holds a few counts of this clone. In DNA, the CDR3 is TGCAGTGCTAGTATTACAGGGGACAGTAGCAATCAGCCCCAGCATTTT. It codes for CSASITGDSSNQPQHF. The rearrangement uses TRBV20-1 and TRBJ1-5; TRBD1 matches at 7 bases. The CDR3 is 16 residues long. V was clipped by 3 bases and J by 0 bases; unmatched bases: 8. Germline-derived CDR1 and CDR2 are DFQATT and SNEGSKA (reference sequence).

The chain links TRBV5-6 to TRBJ1-5; TRBD1 agrees at 10 bases. Germline CDR1 is SGHDT and CDR2 is YYEEEE. This CDR3 has 16 amino acids. V trimming: 4 bases; J trimming: 5 bases; junction bases outside the gene matches: 9. CDR3 in DNA: TGTGCCAGCAGCGATAGTCGACAGGGGGCGGATCAGCCCCAGCATTTT. Translating it yields CASSDSRQGADQPQHF.

The CDR3 region is CASSAGTDLAFF. DNA of the CDR3: TGTGCCAGCAGCGCCGGGACAGATTTAGCTTTCTTT. The V call is TRBV9, the J call TRBJ1-1, with TRBD1 matching 7 bases. V was pared by 3 bases and J by 10 bases, with 6 bases of the junction left unmatched. Germline V gives CDR1 SGDLS, CDR2 YYNGEE. The CDR3 spans 12 residues.

A few counts support this clone. J is TRBJ2-2 and V is TRBV10-3; TRBD1 matches at 9 bases. Trimming took 8 bases from V and 5 from J; bases not matched to a gene: 6. CDR1 is ENHRY and CDR2 is SYGVKD in the germline V gene. The CDR3 contains 14 residues. The CDR3 sequence: CAIRGQGGTGELFF. The CDR3 bases are TGTGCCATCCGGGGACAGGGAGGTACCGGGGAGCTGTTTTTT.

The chain links TRBV7-3 to TRBJ2-3; possibly TRBD2 for D (5 bases). Germline V gives CDR1 SGHTA, CDR2 FQGTGA. Trimming pared 3 bases from V and 5 bases from J, leaving 9 bases between. CDR3 length: 13 amino acids. In DNA, the CDR3 is TGTGCCAGCAGCTTGTCCCGGGGAGATACGCAGTATTTT. The encoded protein is CASSLSRGDTQYF.

The chain employs TRBV27 and TRBJ2-7; D might be TRBD1 (5 bases). CDR3 size: 13 residues. Trimming took off 5 bases at V and 7 bases at J, with 15 bases between the two ends. Germline V lookup: CDR1 MNHEY, CDR2 SMNVEV (reference sequence). CDR3 loop: CASSLQGSWEQYF. The DNA of the CDR3 is TGTGCCAGCAGTCTCCAGGGATCCTGGGAGCAGTACTTC.

For this clone: This sample includes further DNA sequences coding for the same CDR3. The rearrangement joins TRBV30 to TRBJ2-5, with D possibly being TRBD2 (6 bases). CDR3 length: 16 residues. V was cut by 5 bases and J by 2 bases, with 21 bases left in between. Germline V gene sequence: CDR1 GTSNPN, CDR2 SVGIG (reference sequence). This chain's CDR3 is CAWQNSPGLPQETQYF. CDR3 nucleotide sequence: TGTGCCTGGCAAAATTCGCCGGGACTCCCACAAGAGACCCAGTACTTC.

J is TRBJ1-2 and V is TRBV2; a possible D gene is TRBD1 (5 bases). With 8 bases removed from V and 4 bases from J, the gap between germline ends came to 14 bases. Germline V gene lookup returns CDR1 SNHLY and CDR2 FYNNEI. The CDR3 is 13 amino acids. CDR3 protein: CASGAGRTYGYTF. The CDR3 bases are TGTGCCAGCGGAGCAGGGCGGACCTATGGCTACACCTTC.

The V and J genes are TRBV28 and TRBJ1-4, with D perhaps matching TRBD1 (5 bases). Trimming shortened V by 5 bases and J by 6 bases, and 19 bases separated the two germline ends. The CDR3 is 16 amino acids. CDR1 and CDR2 from the germline V gene are MDHEN and SYDVKM. The CDR3 sequence is CASSISLGGNYEKLFF. The CDR3 DNA is TGTGCCAGCAGTATATCGCTGGGGGGGAATTATGAAAAACTGTTTTTT.

The chain employs TRBV18 and TRBJ1-6; a possible D gene is TRBD1 (6 bases). The CDR3 is 15 amino acids. Looked up from germline, CDR1 is KGHSH and CDR2 is LQKENI. The ends were cut back, 4 bases at V and 4 bases at J, with 11 bases in the middle. The CDR3, as DNA: TGTGCCAGCTCACACGGACAGACGTATAATTCACCCCTCCACTTT. This sequence encodes CASSHGQTYNSPLHF.

The rearrangement uses TRBV5-5 and TRBJ1-2; 10 nucleotides align to TRBD1. The germline V gene encodes CDR1 SGHKS and CDR2 YYEKEE (reference sequence). The CDR3 runs 15 residues. The V gene end was trimmed by 0 bases and the J gene end by 8 bases; junction bases not matched to a gene: 7. The chain's CDR3 is CASSLDIGTGEGYTF. Here the CDR3 DNA reads TGTGCCAGCAGCTTGGATATCGGGACAGGGGAAGGCTACACCTTC.

The CDR3 nucleotides read TGTGCCAGCAGTCCGGGGAGGGCCTACGAGCAGTACTTC. Translated, it gives CASSPGRAYEQYF. The chain recombines TRBV21-1 with TRBJ2-7; no check of the table's D call, TRBD2, against the DNA was made. TRBV21-1 is reported as a pseudogene. The length of the CDR3 is 13 residues.

The V gene is TRBV11-1, the J gene TRBJ1-6; TRBD1 might be the D (6 bases). Trimming shortened V by 3 bases and J by 7 bases, and 13 bases separated the two germline ends. The CDR3 runs 15 residues. Germline V CDR1 and CDR2: SGHAT, FQDESV (reference sequence). CDR3 sequence reads: CASSFQQGGNSPLHF. The CDR3 coding sequence is TGTGCCAGCAGCTTCCAACAGGGTGGCAATTCACCCCTCCACTTT.

The chain recombines TRBV6-5 with TRBJ1-2, with 8 bases matching TRBD1. The V segment lost 4 bases and the J segment 3 bases; nucleotides outside the gene matches: 10. The CDR3 sequence is 16 residues long. The germline CDR1 and CDR2 sequences are MNHEY and SVGAGI. The CDR3, as DNA: TGTGCCAGCAGTTCCTCGACAGGGGATTCTGACTATGGCTACACCTTC. Its translation is CASSSSTGDSDYGYTF.

The V call is TRBV9, the J call TRBJ1-2; TRBD1 matches at 7 bases. J gave up 4 bases and V 3 bases, and 9 bases lay outside the gene matches. The CDR3 length is 15 residues. Looked up from germline, CDR1 is SGDLS and CDR2 is YYNGEE. The CDR3 spells CASSARTGAPYGYTF. The CDR3 DNA is TGTGCCAGCAGCGCTCGGACAGGCGCCCCCTATGGCTACACCTTC.

The rearrangement joins TRBV28 to TRBJ2-1; 10 nucleotides agree with TRBD1. The ends lost 7 bases at V and 3 bases at J; junction bases unmatched: 12. CDR3 length: 17 amino acids. Looked up from germline, CDR1 is MDHEN and CDR2 is SYDVKM. The CDR3 sequence: CASTGQGLPRNYNEQFF. The CDR3 bases are TGTGCCAGCACGGGACAGGGGCTCCCCCGGAACTACAATGAGCAGTTCTTC. Combining the CDR3 with reference TRBV28 and TRBJ2-1 gives the whole variable domain DVKVTQSSRYLVKRTGEKVFLECVQDMDHENMFWYRQDPGLGLRLIYFSYDVKMKEKGDIPEGYSVSREKKERFSLILESASTNQTSMYLCASTGQGLPRNYNEQFFGPGTRLTVL.